This TCR beta chain was sequenced for a study of vaccination and CD4 T cells after COVID-19. Study in general: Some control cultures received a CEFX pool, which served as the positive control. Others received an HIV-1 Nef pool or no peptide.

To note about this clonotype: The antigen is unknown.

Germline V CDR1 and CDR2: LNHDA, SQIVND (reference sequence). V gave up 6 bases and J gave up 4 bases, with 10 bases separating them. The CDR3 has 13 amino acids. The sample's treatment: roughly 10-day PBMC culture with coronavirus spike peptide pools or control peptides (ViraFEST assay). Harvesting of the unexposed donor's CD4+ T cells predated the COVID-19 pandemic (2011-2018). Researchers challenged CD4+ T cells from unexposed donors with SARS-CoV-2 S/N and four cold-coronavirus spikes, cells permitting. Researchers used the Oncomine TCR Beta short-read assay to sequence DNA from cultured CD4+ T cells. From CD4+ T cells that had been cultured, genomic DNA was extracted. TCRdb independently ran MiXCR on the PCR reads; one entry per CDR3 protein. The profile shows approximately 9,000 distinct CDR3 sequences, over 30% of them singletons.

The TCR sequence derives from a human donor in good health. What was sequenced was CD4+ T cells from blood, cultured in vitro. The V gene is TRBV19, the J gene TRBJ2-1; D is uncertain. The CDR3 DNA follows: TGTGCCAGTAGCATTCGGCTTTACAATGAGCAGTTCTTC. Its protein product is CASSIRLYNEQFF.